Reported below is one T cell receptor beta chain. Its antigen is undetermined. The V gene end was trimmed by 5 bases and the J gene end by 7 bases; junction bases not matched to a gene: 3. Germline V gene lookup returns CDR1 MNHEY and CDR2 SVGEGT. CDR3 length: 13 amino acids. The entry originates in a study of T cell responses to AZD1222 COVID-19 vaccine. About the study: Samples with a second dose at about 4 or about 12 weeks were pooled together. Points from the study as a whole: Increased Spike-specific TCR breadth and depth were observed after two AZD1222 doses. The peak T cell response came first, and repertoires were sampled only after it. At baseline, seropositivity was found in only a handful of AZD1222 recipients.

Using immunoSEQ multiplex PCR, the repertoire was profiled, and TCRdb retains in-frame clones only, with some absent. The repertoire includes 130,000 or so clones, around 92% of them detected once, and 2.5% to 3% sits in the top ten. The sequencing here drew on peripheral blood, taken on day 0 of AZD1222 vaccination. The clonotype originates from an adult in good health. The J gene is TRBJ2-2, the V gene TRBV6-2 or TRBV6-3; TRBD1 matches 8 bases. CDR3 region: CASSTTGVGELFF. The CDR3 region has the DNA TGTGCCAGCAGTACGACAGGGGTCGGGGAGCTGTTTTTT.